A selection of T cell receptor beta chains follows, all from one sample in a study of healthy donors' naive CD4 and CD8 T cells. TCRdb ran MiXCR on the reads and lists one entry per CDR3 protein. The sample holds about 180,000 distinct CDR3 sequences, 74% seen once. The sample taken for sequencing was naive CD4+ and CD8+ T cells sorted from blood, pooled from several donors. These receptor sequences come from a pool of human donors in good health; the sample pools cells from several healthy donors. CDR3s include the opening cysteine and the closing phenylalanine or tryptophan.

V gene | CDR3 protein
TRBV29-1 | CSVVGSSGANVLTF
TRBV29-1 | CSGRRLADYNEQFF
TRBV29-1 | CSVDHSGRDEQFF
TRBV29-1 | CSVESLAGGFQETQYF
TRBV4-3 | CASSQGLGGSNYGYTF
TRBV6-5 | CASSRGGTDYEQYF
TRBV20-1 | CSAREYPTGETRNEQFF
TRBV30 | CAWGTGPFYGYTF
TRBV14 | CTSSQDRSGGLQETQYF
TRBV29-1 | CSVEGTSGQSSYNEQFF
TRBV7-8 | CASSLMESGGIVMADTQYF
TRBV13 | CASGLAVLADTQYF
TRBV5-4 | CASSLESTVAGTGELFF
TRBV29-1 | CSVEDDGGSGYTF
TRBV27 | CASSPSTGGGANEKLFF
TRBV27 | CASSLNGRGATFGGYTF
TRBV29-1 | CSVDNQGNGYTF
TRBV29-1 | CSVPWPLSSYNEQFF
TRBV29-1 | CSAYAGEETQYF
TRBV6-5 | CASSYWDRGSNTQYF
TRBV5-1 | CASSLEGLAGVNEQFF
TRBV6-5 | CASRPDYISYEQYF
TRBV2 | CASRDSIYEQYF
TRBV12-3/TRBV12-4 | CASSQPGGMNQPQHF
TRBV6-5 | CASSSDQYSPLHF
TRBV29-1 | CSVERREGDEQFF
TRBV29-1 | CSFEGDSYEQYF
TRBV6-1 | CASSELTGGSNEQFF
TRBV20-1 | CSASVQGTQYF
TRBV29-1 | CSVEPAAGEQCF
TRBV6-5 | CASSSGGSGETDTQYF
TRBV6-2/TRBV6-3 | CASRGQDTQYF
TRBV6-2/TRBV6-3 | CASSQLYSGRTEAFF